These 22 T cell receptor beta chains originate from one sample sequenced in a study of neurological immune-mediated disorders. MiXCR was run by TCRdb on the 5' RACE reads, yielding one entry per CDR3 protein. The sample shows about 29,000 distinct CDR3 sequences, 12% of them seen only once. The sequenced sample consisted of PBMCs. The receptors originated from a man between 60 and 70 years old in good health.

This clonotype has at least ten counts. The gene calls are TRBV7-8 and TRBJ1-3, with D unresolved. Trimming took 1 base from V and 8 from J, leaving 15 bases between them. This CDR3 is built from 15 residues. CDR1 SGHVS and CDR2 FQNEAQ come from the germline V gene. The CDR3 loop reads CASSLEGRSLHTIYF. The CDR3 DNA reads as TGTGCCAGCAGCTTAGAGGGAAGGTCCCTTCACACCATATATTTT.

The table lists this clonotype with many counts. The V gene is TRBV15, the J gene TRBJ2-3; D is perhaps TRBD2 (6 bases). Germline assignment: CDR1 LNHNV and CDR2 YYDKDF (reference sequence). Deletions cut 1 base from V and 5 bases from J, with 16 bases between. The CDR3 is made up of 16 amino acids. CDR3 DNA: TGTGCCACCAGCAGAGCCGCGGGACTCCGGGTAGATACGCAGTATTTT. Amino acid sequence: CATSRAAGLRVDTQYF.

This clonotype was detected only a few times. The chain has TRBV6-1 and TRBJ1-2; TRBD1 matches 7 bases. V lost 6 bases, J lost 8 bases, and 27 bases stayed unmatched. CDR1 and CDR2 (germline): MNHNS, SASEGT. The CDR3 totals 19 residues. The CDR3 DNA reads as TGTGCCAGCAGCGAACAGGCCCCGGCTGCGACAGGGCAAAAGGAAGGCTACACCTTC. This gives the protein CASSEQAPAATGQKEGYTF.

This clonotype was seen repeatedly, ten times or more. The chain carries TRBV29-1 and TRBJ2-5; D might be TRBD2 (5 bases). V gave up 2 bases and J gave up 5 bases, with 12 bases separating them. CDR1 and CDR2 from the germline V gene are SQVTM and ANQGSEA. CDR3 length: 13 amino acids. Here the CDR3 DNA reads TGCAGCGTTGAACCGGGGATGGGGGAGACCCAGTACTTC. Translating it yields CSVEPGMGETQYF.

In nucleotides, the CDR3 is TGTGCCAGCAGCGGCTCAAAGATGAGCAATGAGCAGTTCTTC. It yields the protein CASSGSKMSNEQFF. The chain combines TRBV11-2 with TRBJ2-1, with unresolved D. The CDR3 has 14 residues. Germline V gene lookup returns CDR1 SGHAT and CDR2 FQNNGV. Trimming left V 5 bases short and J 6 bases short, with 14 bases between.

This clonotype was counted at least ten times. This chain connects TRBV28 to TRBJ2-1; D possibly matches TRBD1 or TRBD2 (5 bases each). CDR1 MDHEN and CDR2 SYDVKM come from the germline V gene. The V end lost 1 base, the J end lost 4 bases, and 8 bases lay between the germline ends. The CDR3 extends over 14 amino acids. The CDR3 loop is CASSLYGAYNEQFF. In DNA form, the CDR3 reads TGTGCCAGCAGTTTATACGGGGCATACAATGAGCAGTTCTTC.

To note about this clonotype: The junction does not match germline at one end; this may be a read error. The chain carries TRBV20-1 and TRBJ1-1, with D maybe TRBD1 (6 bases). Germline V gene lookup returns CDR1 DFQATT and CDR2 SNEGSKA (reference sequence). The CDR3 contains 13 residues. The CDR3 coding sequence is TGCAGCGCTAGAGGGAAGACAGGTAGCGAAGCTCTCTTT. It codes for CSARGKTGSEALF.

This clonotype has a count of ten or more. J is TRBJ2-3 and V is TRBV20-1, with 10 positions matching TRBD2. V dropped 3 bases and J dropped 5; count of bases not matched to a gene: 8. The CDR3 runs to 15 residues. Germline V gives CDR1 DFQATT, CDR2 SNEGSKA (reference sequence). CDR3 bases: TGCAGTGCTAGTATTCTAGCGGGAGAAGGAGATACGCAGTATTTT. Protein sequence: CSASILAGEGDTQYF.

This clonotype showed up many times. The chain carries TRBV5-1 and TRBJ2-5; D is undetermined. CDR3 length: 12 amino acids. Germline CDR1 and CDR2: SGHRS and YFSETQ. The V and J ends lost 4 bases and 1 base respectively, with 5 bases between them. The CDR3: CASSLLQETQYF. The DNA of the CDR3 is TGCGCCAGCAGCCTCCTCCAAGAGACCCAGTACTTC.

In its sample, this clonotype was seen many times. This chain connects TRBV20-1 to TRBJ1-4; no definite D call. The CDR3 spans 14 residues. The germline V gene encodes CDR1 DFQATT and CDR2 SNEGSKA (reference sequence). V lost 3 bases, J lost 0 bases, and 8 bases lay in between. CDR3 nucleotide sequence: TGCAGTGCTAGGTCAGATACAACTAATGAAAAACTGTTTTTT. The encoded protein is CSARSDTTNEKLFF.

Many counts were recorded for this clonotype. The CDR3 region is CASKAGLAVFEQYF. CDR3 DNA: TGTGCCAGCAAAGCGGGACTAGCGGTCTTTGAGCAGTACTTC. The V call is TRBV6-5, the J call TRBJ2-7, with TRBD2 identical over 11 bases. Germline V lookup: CDR1 MNHEY, CDR2 SVGAGI. CDR3 length: 14 amino acids. With V trimmed by 7 bases and J by 7 bases, 9 bases remained unmatched.

This clonotype was recorded many times. In DNA, the CDR3 is TGCAGCGTTGAAGTATCACAGGGGGCCCAAGAGACCCAGTACTTC. Amino acids: CSVEVSQGAQETQYF. V is TRBV29-1 and J is TRBJ2-5; 9 bases are shared with TRBD1. J was trimmed by 1 base and V by 1 base; bases with no gene match: 4. The germline V gene has CDR1 SQVTM and CDR2 ANQGSEA. This CDR3 is 15 amino acids long.

This clonotype was counted at least ten times. The genes are TRBV20-1 and TRBJ2-1; 9 bases agree with TRBD2. Germline V gives CDR1 DFQATT, CDR2 SNEGSKA (reference sequence). J lost 4 bases, V lost 5 bases, and 6 bases had no gene match. This CDR3 has 14 residues. The DNA for the CDR3 is TGCAGTGCTTTCCCGGGACTAGCATACAATGAGCAGTTCTTC. Amino acid sequence: CSAFPGLAYNEQFF.

V and J are TRBV7-3 and TRBJ1-6; possible D gene TRBD1, 5 bases. Per the germline V gene, CDR1 is SGHTA and CDR2 is FQGTGA. V was clipped by 1 base and J by 7 bases, with 14 bases between them. This CDR3 comprises 16 residues. DNA of the CDR3: TGTGCCAGCAGCTTAAATGGCGGGACGGGAAATTCACCCCTCCACTTT. Its translation is CASSLNGGTGNSPLHF.

This clonotype was counted at least ten times. DNA for the CDR3: TGTGCCAGCAGTCTTACAGGGGCCGCCAATCAGCCCCAGCATTTT. Protein sequence: CASSLTGAANQPQHF. The rearrangement joins TRBV6-6 to TRBJ1-5; TRBD1 matches at 7 bases. Germline CDR1 reads MNHNY; CDR2 reads SVGAGI (reference sequence). The CDR3 is 15 amino acids. V lost 5 bases and J lost 3; bases outside the gene matches: 7.

This clonotype was counted at least ten times. CDR3 in amino acids: CASRDPGSQETQYF. CDR3 nucleotides: TGTGCCAGCAGAGACCCAGGGTCCCAAGAGACCCAGTACTTC. This chain links TRBV7-9 with TRBJ2-5, with D possibly being TRBD1 (5 bases). The V and J ends lost 6 bases and 1 base respectively, with 12 bases between them. This CDR3 comprises 14 residues. Germline V CDR1 and CDR2: SEHNR, FQNEAQ (reference sequence).

Remarks on this clonotype: A junction boundary mismatches the germline segment, possibly from a read error. The V gene is TRBV20-1, the J gene TRBJ2-2; the D gene is possibly TRBD1 (6 bases). There are 15 residues in the CDR3. CDR1 DFQATT and CDR2 SNEGSKA come from the germline V gene (reference sequence). CDR3 in amino acids: CSSRDLSGHSGELFF. The CDR3 region has the DNA TGCAGTTCTAGAGATCTATCGGGACACTCCGGGGAGCTGTTTTTT.

This clonotype showed up many times. CDR3 nucleotides: TGTGCCAGCAGCCACTCCGGGACAGGGAACTCTGGGGCCAACGTCCTGACTTTC. Protein: CASSHSGTGNSGANVLTF. The chain recombines TRBV3-1 with TRBJ2-6, with 9 bases lining up with TRBD1. The CDR3 is made up of 18 amino acids. J gave up 0 bases and V 3 bases, and 6 bases lay outside the gene matches. CDR1 is LGHDT, CDR2 YNNKEL, per germline (reference sequence).

This clonotype was counted ten times or more. The chain has TRBV4-2 and TRBJ2-1, with D uncertain. The CDR3 runs 11 residues. Germline V gene lookup returns CDR1 LGHNA and CDR2 YNFKEQ. Between the trimmed V and J ends, which lost 6 bases and 4 bases, there was a span of 4 bases. Here the CDR3 DNA reads TGTGCCAGCAGGCTGTACAATGAGCAGTTCTTC. It is translated as CASRLYNEQFF.

This clonotype was observed many times. The chain recombines TRBV7-2 with TRBJ1-1; 8 nucleotides match TRBD1. Germline trimming cut 5 bases from V and 0 bases from J; bases unmatched to any gene: 8. Germline V lookup: CDR1 SGHTA, CDR2 FQGNSA. The CDR3 has 16 amino acids. In DNA, the CDR3 is TGTGCCAGCAGCCCACGGACAGGGACAATGAACACTGAAGCTTTCTTT. Translating it yields CASSPRTGTMNTEAFF.

This clonotype has ten or more counts. The chain links TRBV20-1 to TRBJ1-5; D gene ambiguous. This CDR3 spans 13 amino acids. CDR1 is DFQATT, CDR2 SNEGSKA, per germline (reference sequence). The V end lost 0 bases, the J end lost 5 bases, and 8 bases lay between the germline ends. The CDR3: CSARDLRHQPQHF. CDR3 in DNA: TGCAGTGCTAGAGATCTTCGACATCAGCCCCAGCATTTT.

By proportion, this clonotype is medium-sized. The CDR3 DNA reads TGTGCCAGCAGCCCCGGACAACCCATCTATGGCTACACCTTC. Translation: CASSPGQPIYGYTF. This rearrangement joins TRBV9 to TRBJ1-2; the D gene is possibly TRBD1 (5 bases). The V and J ends lost 4 bases and 4 bases respectively, with 14 bases between them. There are 14 residues in the CDR3. Germline loops: CDR1 SGDLS, CDR2 YYNGEE.